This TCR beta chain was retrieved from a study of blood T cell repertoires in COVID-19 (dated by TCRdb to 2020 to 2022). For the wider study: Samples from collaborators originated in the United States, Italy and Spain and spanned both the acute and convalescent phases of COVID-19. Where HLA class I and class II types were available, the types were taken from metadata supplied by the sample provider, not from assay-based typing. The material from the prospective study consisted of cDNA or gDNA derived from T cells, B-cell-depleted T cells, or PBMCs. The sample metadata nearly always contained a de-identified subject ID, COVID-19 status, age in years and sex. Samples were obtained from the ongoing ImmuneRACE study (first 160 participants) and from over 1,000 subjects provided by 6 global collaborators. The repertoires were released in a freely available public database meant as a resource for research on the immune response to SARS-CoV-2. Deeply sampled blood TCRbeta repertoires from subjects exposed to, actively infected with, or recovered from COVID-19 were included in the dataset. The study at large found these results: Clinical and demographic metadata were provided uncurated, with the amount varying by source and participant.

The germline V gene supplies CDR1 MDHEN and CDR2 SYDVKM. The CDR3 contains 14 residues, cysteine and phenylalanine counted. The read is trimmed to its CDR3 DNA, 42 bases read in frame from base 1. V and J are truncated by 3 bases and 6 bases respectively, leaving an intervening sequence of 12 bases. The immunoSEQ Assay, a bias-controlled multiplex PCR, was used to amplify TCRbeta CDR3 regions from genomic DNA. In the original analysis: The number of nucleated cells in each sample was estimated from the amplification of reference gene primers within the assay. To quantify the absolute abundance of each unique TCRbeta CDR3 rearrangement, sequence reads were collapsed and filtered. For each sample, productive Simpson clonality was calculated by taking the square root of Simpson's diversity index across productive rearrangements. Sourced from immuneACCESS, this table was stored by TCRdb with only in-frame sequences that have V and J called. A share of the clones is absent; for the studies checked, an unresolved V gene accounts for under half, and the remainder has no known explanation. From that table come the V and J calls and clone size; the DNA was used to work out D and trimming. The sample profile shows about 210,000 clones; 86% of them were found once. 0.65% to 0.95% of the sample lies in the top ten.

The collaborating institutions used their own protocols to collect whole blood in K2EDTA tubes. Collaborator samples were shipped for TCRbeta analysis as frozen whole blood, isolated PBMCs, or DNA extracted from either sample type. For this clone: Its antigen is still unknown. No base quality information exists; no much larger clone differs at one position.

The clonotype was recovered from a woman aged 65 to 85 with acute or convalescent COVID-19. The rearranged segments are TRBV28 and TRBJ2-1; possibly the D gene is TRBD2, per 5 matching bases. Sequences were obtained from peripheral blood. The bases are TGTGCCAGCAGTTTCGGCGGGCTACCCAATGAGCAGTTCTTC. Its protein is CASSFGGLPNEQFF.